This T cell receptor (beta chain) was profiled in a study of CD8 T cells in Susac syndrome. Between the trimmed V and J ends, which lost 7 bases and 5 bases, there was a span of 18 bases. This CDR3 has 14 amino acids. RNA, at about 0.45 to 1 ug, was reverse transcribed with random hexamers. TCRdb independently ran MiXCR on the immunoSEQ multiplex PCR reads; one entry per CDR3 protein. The table lists around 77,000 distinct CDR3 sequences, roughly 95% of them singletons, with more than 0.09% in the top ten. The sequence was collected from a human donor with multiple sclerosis. This chain connects TRBV12-3 or TRBV12-4 to TRBJ2-7; perhaps TRBD1 as D (5 bases). What was sequenced was CD4+ T cells from PBMCs. DNA for the CDR3: TGTGCCAGCACCTCCTGGGGCAGAAGGCACGAGCAGTACTTC. Protein product: CASTSWGRRHEQYF.